Presented here are 28 T cell receptor beta chains from one specimen sequenced in a study of blood T cell repertoires in COVID-19. This table comes from immunoSEQ multiplex PCR, and its TCRdb copy is limited to in-frame clones, with some not included. The sample contains 260,000 or so clones, 80% to 90% of which appear only once. The material sequenced was PBMCs or T cells enriched from blood (not recorded which). The receptor set was obtained from a woman in her twenties or thirties with acute COVID-19.

Written as DNA, the CDR3 is TGTGCCAGCAGTAAGGGGGAGACCCAGTACTTC. This sequence encodes CASSKGETQYF. The chain carries TRBV11-2 and TRBJ2-5; perhaps TRBD1 as D (5 bases). This CDR3 contains 11 residues. The V end lost 6 bases, the J end lost 5 bases, and 7 bases lay between the germline ends. Germline lookup yields CDR1 SGHAT and CDR2 FQNNGV.

The CDR3 DNA follows: TGCGCCAGCAGCCCTTACCCGACAGGGCTTAATCTTGAAGCTTTCTTT. Translation gives CASSPYPTGLNLEAFF. The rearrangement links TRBV4-1 to TRBJ1-1, with 7 bases aligning to TRBD1. This CDR3 comprises 16 residues. The trim removed 4 bases at V and 7 bases at J, leaving 15 bases unmatched. Germline V gene data show CDR1 as MGHRA and CDR2 as YSYEKL.

The chain has TRBV6-5 and TRBJ2-1, with 7 bases matching TRBD2. V trimming: 0 bases; J trimming: 3 bases; junction bases outside the gene matches: 5. This CDR3 has 16 amino acids. Germline CDR1 is MNHEY and CDR2 is SVGAGI. The CDR3 nucleotides read TGTGCCAGCAGTTACTCGGGGGAGCGGGGCTACAATGAGCAGTTCTTC. Its protein product is CASSYSGERGYNEQFF.

The genes are TRBV11-2 and TRBJ2-3; 9 positions match TRBD2. Per germline, CDR1 SGHAT and CDR2 FQNNGV. The CDR3 contains 16 residues. The V segment lost 4 bases and the J segment 5 bases; nucleotides outside the gene matches: 10. In DNA form, the CDR3 reads TGTGCCAGCAGCTCCGATCGCGGGGGGGCGGGAGATACGCAGTATTTT. This encodes CASSSDRGGAGDTQYF.

The chain recombines TRBV7-9 with TRBJ2-7, with D maybe TRBD2 (5 bases). Trimming cost V 6 bases and J 3 bases, with 21 bases left between them. From germline, CDR1 is SEHNR and CDR2 FQNEAQ (reference sequence). The CDR3 has 16 amino acids. CDR3 sequence reads: CASSPPGSLIHYEQYF. In DNA, the CDR3 is TGTGCCAGCAGTCCCCCGGGGAGCCTAATACACTACGAGCAGTACTTC.

The rearrangement uses TRBV15 and TRBJ1-2, with 8 bases aligning to TRBD1. CDR1 is LNHNV and CDR2 is YYDKDF in the germline V gene (reference sequence). V lost 2 bases and J lost 5; bases outside the gene matches: 13. The CDR3 totals 17 residues. CDR3 residues: CATSRSYGQGQLYGYTF. CDR3 nucleotide sequence: TGTGCCACCAGCAGATCCTATGGACAGGGTCAGTTGTATGGCTACACCTTC.

V usage is TRBV6-2 or TRBV6-3 and J usage is TRBJ1-6; TRBD1 aligns across 10 bases. The length of the CDR3 is 20 residues. CDR1 is MNHEY and CDR2 is SVGEGT in the germline V gene. The ends lost 4 bases at V and 0 bases at J; junction bases unmatched: 12. CDR3 DNA sequence: TGTGCCAGCAGTTTCGAAACCGGGACAGGGGAGAGCTCCTATAATTCACCCCTCCACTTT. The encoded protein is CASSFETGTGESSYNSPLHF.

V is TRBV14 and J is TRBJ2-7; the match to TRBD1 covers 8 bases. The CDR3 is 15 residues long. Germline CDR1 reads SGHDN; CDR2 reads FVKESK. V was pared by 1 base and J by 2 bases, with 4 bases of the junction left unmatched. CDR3 region: CASSQVGQGTYEQYF. Written as DNA, the CDR3 is TGTGCCAGCAGCCAAGTTGGACAGGGAACCTACGAGCAGTACTTC.

V is TRBV27 and J is TRBJ1-4; D gene unclear. V was cut by 4 bases and J by 5 bases, with 11 bases left in between. Germline loops: CDR1 MNHEY, CDR2 SMNVEV (reference sequence). The CDR3 is made up of 14 amino acids. CDR3 nucleotides: TGTGCCAGCAGTTGGGCGACGGGGAATGAAAAACTGTTTTTT. It is translated as CASSWATGNEKLFF.

This clone was seen only once. The gene calls are TRBV5-8 and TRBJ1-2, with D maybe TRBD1 (6 bases). The V end lost 6 bases, the J end lost 4 bases, and 16 bases lay between the germline ends. CDR3 length: 14 residues. CDR1 SGHTS and CDR2 YDEGEE come from the germline V gene. CDR3: CASKQGSSFYGYTF. In DNA form, the CDR3 reads TGTGCCAGCAAACAGGGATCCTCGTTCTATGGCTACACCTTC.

The CDR3 spells CASSQDAGEPPQHF. CDR3 DNA: TGCGCCAGCAGCCAAGATGCGGGTGAGCCGCCCCAGCATTTT. This rearrangement joins TRBV4-3 to TRBJ1-5; D gene uncertain. CDR3 length: 14 amino acids. Germline CDR1 reads LGHNA; CDR2 reads YSLEER. V was pared by 0 bases and J by 9 bases, with 12 bases between.

The rearrangement joins TRBV5-1 to TRBJ1-5; TRBD1 matches at 8 bases. Trimming took 2 bases from V and 6 from J; bases not matched to a gene: 4. Germline V gives CDR1 SGHRS, CDR2 YFSETQ. The CDR3 sequence is 14 residues long. In DNA, the CDR3 is TGCGCCAGCAGCTTCGGACAGGGTGGTCAGCCCCAGCATTTT. Amino acid sequence: CASSFGQGGQPQHF. The complete variable domain, with remaining parts taken from reference TRBV5-1 and TRBJ1-5, reads KAGVTQTPRYLIKTRGQQVTLSCSPISGHRSVSWYQQTPGQGLQFLFEYFSETQRNKGNFPGRFSGRQFSNSRSEMNVSTLELGDSALYLCASSFGQGGQPQHFGDGTRLSIL.

Points on this clone: This same CDR3 is encoded by further DNA sequences in the sample. The genes are TRBV5-1 and TRBJ2-5; TRBD2 agrees at 7 bases. The CDR3 runs 14 residues. The germline V gene has CDR1 SGHRS and CDR2 YFSETQ. V gave up 2 bases and J gave up 2 bases; unmatched junction bases: 3. CDR3 in amino acids: CASSFSGPQETQYF. CDR3 coding DNA: TGCGCCAGCAGCTTTAGCGGGCCGCAAGAGACCCAGTACTTC.

The chain uses TRBV29-1 and TRBJ1-1; D gene ambiguous. Germline V CDR1 and CDR2: SQVTM, ANQGSEA. The CDR3 runs 11 residues. V lost 7 bases to trimming and J lost 6 bases, with 12 bases between them. CDR3 sequence: CSARREPEAFF. The CDR3 nucleotides are TGCAGCGCTCGACGGGAACCTGAAGCTTTCTTT.

The chain combines TRBV2 with TRBJ2-7, with a possible D match to TRBD2 (5 bases). The CDR3 has 13 residues. Germline values: CDR1 SNHLY, CDR2 FYNNEI. The CDR3 loop is CASGLYRREEQYF. In DNA form, the CDR3 reads TGTGCGAGCGGTCTTTATCGAAGAGAGGAGCAGTACTTC. Drawing the rest from reference TRBV2 and TRBJ2-7, the complete variable domain is EPEVTQTPSHQVTQMGQEVILRCVPISNHLYFYWYRQILGQKVEFLVSFYNNEISEKSEIFDDQFSVERPDGSNFTLKIRSTKLEDSAMYFCASGLYRREEQYFGPGTRLTVT.

The chain is built from TRBV4-1 and TRBJ2-3, with TRBD2 matching 10 bases. Germline trimming cut 4 bases from V and 2 bases from J; bases unmatched to any gene: 3. Looked up from germline, CDR1 is MGHRA and CDR2 is YSYEKL. This CDR3 region has 15 residues. The CDR3 sequence is CASSRTSGYTDTQYF. The DNA of the CDR3 is TGCGCCAGCAGCCGGACTAGCGGATACACAGATACGCAGTATTTT.

This chain uses TRBV11-2 with TRBJ2-4; D might be TRBD1 (6 bases). The CDR3 is 15 amino acids. The V and J ends lost 3 bases and 6 bases respectively, with 15 bases between them. CDR1 and CDR2 (germline): SGHAT, FQNNGV. CDR3 sequence: CASSLGRGQLNIQYF. CDR3 sequence (DNA): TGTGCCAGCAGCTTGGGTCGCGGACAGCTAAACATTCAGTACTTC.

The chain couples TRBV6-2 or TRBV6-3 to TRBJ2-1; TRBD2 aligns across 16 bases. The CDR3 totals 18 residues. Germline lookup yields CDR1 MNHEY and CDR2 SVGEGT. V shed 5 bases, J shed 0 bases, and the junction held 4 bases outside the gene matches. In DNA form, the CDR3 reads TGTGCCAGCAGTCCGGGACTAGCGGGGGGGAACTCCTACAATGAGCAGTTCTTC. Translated: CASSPGLAGGNSYNEQFF.

The J gene is TRBJ1-2, the V gene TRBV6-6; D is perhaps TRBD1 (6 bases). Trimming removed 5 bases at V and 4 bases at J, with 11 bases between. The V gene's germline CDR1 is MNHNY and CDR2 SVGAGI (reference sequence). There are 13 residues in the CDR3. DNA for the CDR3: TGTGCCAGCAGTCCAGGACAGCTCTATGGCTACACCTTC. It translates to CASSPGQLYGYTF.

In DNA form, the CDR3 reads TGCGCCAGCAGCTTGGAACAGAGACAAGAGACCCAGTACTTC. Encoded protein: CASSLEQRQETQYF. The chain links TRBV5-1 to TRBJ2-5, with D unclear. Per germline, CDR1 SGHRS and CDR2 YFSETQ. V was clipped by 0 bases and J by 2 bases, with 8 bases between them. The CDR3 loop spans 14 amino acids.

The rearrangement uses TRBV4-1 and TRBJ1-1; D remains ambiguous. V was clipped by 0 bases and J by 4 bases, with 12 bases between them. Germline CDR1 is MGHRA and CDR2 is YSYEKL. The length of the CDR3 is 15 residues. The CDR3 region is CASSQDPETGTEAFF. CDR3 nucleotide sequence: TGCGCCAGCAGCCAAGATCCCGAGACGGGCACTGAAGCTTTCTTT.

The rearrangement joins TRBV4-1 to TRBJ1-1; weak D call: TRBD1 (6 bases). Trimming shortened V by 2 bases and J by 10 bases, and 14 bases separated the two germline ends. The CDR3 extends over 13 amino acids. The germline V gene encodes CDR1 MGHRA and CDR2 YSYEKL. The CDR3 DNA is TGCGCCAGCAGCCAACAGGGGCGACGGGGAGCTTTCTTT. Encoded protein: CASSQQGRRGAFF.

This clone showed up just once. The rearrangement links TRBV5-4 to TRBJ1-1; the D is unclear. The CDR3 totals 14 residues. Germline CDR1 is SGHNT and CDR2 is YYREEE (reference sequence). V lost 4 bases to trimming and J lost 10 bases, with 20 bases between them. CDR3 bases: TGTGCCAGCAGCCTGCACGGAAAACCAGGAGGAGCTTTCTTT. It translates to CASSLHGKPGGAFF.

The chain carries TRBV5-4 and TRBJ1-1; D unclear. The CDR3 runs 15 residues. V dropped 2 bases and J dropped 0 bases, with 11 bases sitting between them. The V gene's germline CDR1 is SGHNT and CDR2 YYREEE (reference sequence). Here the CDR3 reads CASSFERVLNTEAFF. The DNA for the CDR3 is TGTGCCAGCAGCTTCGAGAGGGTCCTGAACACTGAAGCTTTCTTT.

This clone was recorded once. The V gene is TRBV7-6, the J gene TRBJ2-1; unclear D gene. The V gene's germline CDR1 is SGHVS and CDR2 FNYEAQ. The CDR3 extends over 13 amino acids. V gave up 7 bases and J gave up 9 bases, with 16 bases separating them. The CDR3: CASTPSLQAEQFF. The CDR3, as DNA: TGTGCCAGCACCCCAAGCCTTCAGGCTGAGCAGTTCTTC.

The chain joins TRBV6-6 to TRBJ1-2; D possibly corresponds to TRBD1 (6 bases). With 8 bases removed from V and 8 bases from J, the gap between germline ends came to 18 bases. This CDR3 has 13 amino acids. Germline V lookup: CDR1 MNHNY, CDR2 SVGAGI (reference sequence). The chain's CDR3 is CASREGDGIGYTF. The CDR3, as DNA: TGTGCCAGCCGCGAGGGGGATGGTATAGGCTACACCTTC.

The chain has TRBV19 and TRBJ2-1, with D possibly being TRBD1 (8 bases). The germline V gene has CDR1 LNHDA and CDR2 SQIVND (reference sequence). The CDR3 has 13 amino acids. The ends were cut back, 7 bases at V and 10 bases at J, with 17 bases in the middle. CDR3: CASTPDRGLEQFF. CDR3 nucleotides: TGTGCCAGTACTCCTGACAGGGGACTAGAGCAGTTCTTC.

The V call is TRBV7-2, the J call TRBJ1-2, with D maybe TRBD1 (5 bases). The CDR3 is 12 amino acids. Germline V gives CDR1 SGHTA, CDR2 FQGNSA. Deletions cut 7 bases from V and 8 bases from J, with 14 bases between. CDR3 nucleotides: TGTGCCAGCACTTTGGGGCTGGGGGGCTACACCTTC. Amino acid sequence: CASTLGLGGYTF.